This T cell receptor beta chain emerged from a study of technical replicates of blood from four donors. V was shortened by 6 bases and J by 7 bases, with 3 bases between the two germline ends. The CDR3 has 10 amino acids. Germline loops: CDR1 SEHNR, CDR2 FQNEAQ (reference sequence). The table came from immunoSEQ multiplex PCR; TCRdb's copy has only in-frame clones and leaves some out. The profile shows roughly 82,000 clones, 96% of them singletons. The receptor's source is a human donor in good health. Sequences were obtained from T cells isolated from PBMCs. This chain links TRBV7-9 with TRBJ2-2; D not resolved. CDR3 loop: CASSLGELFF. DNA for the CDR3: TGTGCCAGCAGTCTCGGGGAGCTGTTTTTT. Filled out from reference TRBV7-9 and TRBJ2-2, the complete variable domain reads DTGVSQNPRHKITKRGQNVTFRCDPISEHNRLYWYRQTLGQGPEFLTYFQNEAQLEKSRLLSDRFSAERPKGSFSTLEIQRTEQGDSAMYLCASSLGELFFGEGSRLTVL.